Below, 19 T cell receptor beta chains from the same sample are listed, as sequenced in a study of T-cell memory formation after mild COVID-19. MiXCR was run by TCRdb on the 5' RACE reads, yielding one entry per CDR3 protein. The sample has around 500,000 distinct CDR3 sequences, 15% to 20% seen once; the top ten hold 9% to 15%. The specimen sequenced was PBMCs or a T cell subset sorted from them (not recorded which). The receptor set was obtained from an adult woman who had mild COVID-19 (a few samples of this study predate the infection). Cell type and time point are not known.

This rearrangement joins TRBV18 to TRBJ2-2; a weak D match, TRBD1 (6 bases). Trimming removed 3 bases from V and 0 bases from J, with 17 bases in between. The CDR3 sequence is 18 residues long. Looked up from germline, CDR1 is KGHSH and CDR2 is LQKENI. CDR3 bases: TGTGCCAGCTCACCCCCTCCGGGACACCAGACGAACACCGGGGAGCTGTTTTTT. Translation: CASSPPPGHQTNTGELFF.

The V call is TRBV7-2, the J call TRBJ2-3, with D possibly matching TRBD1 (5 bases). V was trimmed by 0 bases and J by 0 bases, leaving 13 bases between them. CDR1 is SGHTA and CDR2 is FQGNSA in the germline V gene. The CDR3 is 17 residues long. This CDR3 is CASSLARMTESTDTQYF. In DNA, the CDR3 is TGTGCCAGCAGCTTAGCCAGAATGACAGAGAGCACAGATACGCAGTATTTT.

The J gene is TRBJ1-2, the V gene TRBV27; TRBD1 agrees at 7 bases. Germline CDR1 MNHEY, CDR2 SMNVEV (reference sequence). Trimming took 5 bases from V and 4 from J; bases not matched to a gene: 10. The CDR3 has 15 residues. CDR3 DNA: TGTGCCAGCAGTCTGGATAACAGGGGAATCTATGGCTACACCTTC. Protein: CASSLDNRGIYGYTF.

The chain joins TRBV19 to TRBJ2-5; D possibly corresponds to TRBD1 (5 bases). With 1 base removed from V and 5 bases from J, the gap between germline ends came to 11 bases. CDR1 is LNHDA, CDR2 SQIVND, per germline (reference sequence). CDR3 size: 14 residues. The CDR3 reads CASSIGRGVETQYF. As DNA, the CDR3 is TGTGCCAGTAGTATAGGTAGGGGTGTCGAGACCCAGTACTTC. The complete variable domain, with remaining parts taken from reference TRBV19 and TRBJ2-5, reads DGGITQSPKYLFRKEGQNVTLSCEQNLNHDAMYWYRQDPGQGLRLIYYSQIVNDFQKGDIAEGYSVSREKKESFPLTVTSAQKNPTAFYLCASSIGRGVETQYFGPGTRLLVL.

This clonotype was counted a few times. The chain employs TRBV12-3 or TRBV12-4 and TRBJ2-1; D gene unclear. V was cut by 7 bases and J by 2 bases, with 15 bases left in between. The CDR3 extends over 15 amino acids. CDR3 coding DNA: TGTGCCAGCACCTCGGCCCTGTCCCCCTACAATGAGCAGTTCTTC. It yields the protein CASTSALSPYNEQFF.

The chain links TRBV21-1 to TRBJ1-1. TRBV21-1 is designated a pseudogene. There are 15 residues in the CDR3. The CDR3 protein is CASSKDGVENTEAFF. CDR3 DNA: TGTGCCAGCAGCAAGGATGGGGTTGAGAACACTGAAGCTTTCTTT.

CDR3 nucleotide sequence: TGTGCCAGCAGAGACAGGGGTTCTGGGGCCAACGTCCTGACTTTC. This translates into CASRDRGSGANVLTF. The J gene is TRBJ2-6, the V gene TRBV6-5; 8 bases line up with TRBD1. Germline V lookup: CDR1 MNHEY, CDR2 SVGAGI. V was clipped by 6 bases and J by 1 base; unmatched bases: 2. The CDR3 has 15 amino acids.

The V and J genes are TRBV6-1 and TRBJ1-2; the D is unclear. Germline values: CDR1 MNHNS, CDR2 SASEGT. V lost 2 bases, J lost 0 bases, and 10 bases lay in between. CDR3 length: 15 amino acids. The CDR3 region has the DNA TGTGCCAGCAGTGAAAGTGGGCTAGCTAACTATGGCTACACCTTC. This codes for CASSESGLANYGYTF.

The CDR3 nucleotides read TGTGCCAGCAGTTACCCAGGACTAGCGGGAGGTATCCCTTCCTACGAGCAGTACTTC. Its translation is CASSYPGLAGGIPSYEQYF. The chain combines TRBV6-2 or TRBV6-3 with TRBJ2-7; 14 positions agree with TRBD2. Germline loops: CDR1 MNHEY, CDR2 SVGEGT. With 2 bases clipped from V and 1 base from J, the junction kept 10 bases outside the gene matches. The length of the CDR3 is 19 residues.

This rearrangement joins TRBV7-3 to TRBJ2-1; TRBD1 is a possible D gene (5 bases). The CDR3 loop spans 14 amino acids. The ends were cut back, 5 bases at V and 2 bases at J, with 10 bases in the middle. Germline lookup yields CDR1 SGHTA and CDR2 FQGTGA. In DNA, the CDR3 is TGTGCCAGCAGCATGACAGAAGCCTACAATGAGCAGTTCTTC. Protein: CASSMTEAYNEQFF.

The V and J genes are TRBV9 and TRBJ2-1; TRBD2 aligns across 11 bases. The CDR3 extends over 18 amino acids. The V gene's germline CDR1 is SGDLS and CDR2 YYNGEE. Unmatched junction bases numbered 5, after V lost 0 bases and J lost 0 bases. This CDR3 is CASSVDSSGRTSYNEQFF. The CDR3 nucleotides read TGTGCCAGCAGCGTAGATTCTAGCGGGAGGACCTCCTACAATGAGCAGTTCTTC.

J is TRBJ1-4 and V is TRBV5-1; no clear D gene. Germline CDR1 and CDR2: SGHRS and YFSETQ. Trimming stripped 0 bases from V and 0 bases from J, with 6 bases between. This CDR3 region has 15 residues. The CDR3 is CASSLVSATNEKLFF. CDR3 nucleotide sequence: TGCGCCAGCAGCTTGGTCAGTGCAACTAATGAAAAACTGTTTTTT.

This clonotype was observed a few times. This chain joins TRBV5-1 and TRBJ2-5; D remains ambiguous. CDR1 SGHRS and CDR2 YFSETQ come from the germline V gene. V was cut by 0 bases and J by 0 bases, with 6 bases left in between. CDR3 length: 14 residues. CDR3 sequence (DNA): TGCGCCAGCAGCTTGGTTCCGGACCAAGAGACCCAGTACTTC. This translates into CASSLVPDQETQYF.

This clonotype was picked up many times. This chain joins TRBV15 and TRBJ2-7, with a weak D call TRBD2 (5 bases). CDR3 length: 16 residues. Trimming stripped 0 bases from V and 1 base from J, with 13 bases between. The germline gives CDR1 LNHNV, CDR2 YYDKDF (reference sequence). The CDR3 coding sequence is TGTGCCACCAGCAGAGACCCAGCGGTGATATCCTACGAGCAGTACTTC. Translated: CATSRDPAVISYEQYF.

The chain combines TRBV6-5 with TRBJ2-5, with D possibly TRBD1 on 6 matching bases. CDR1 is MNHEY, CDR2 SVGAGI, per germline. Trimming took off 9 bases at V and 2 bases at J, with 10 bases between the two ends. The CDR3 extends over 12 amino acids. The CDR3 sequence: CASTTGQETQYF. The CDR3 DNA reads as TGTGCCAGTACGACAGGTCAAGAGACCCAGTACTTC.

In DNA, the CDR3 is TGTGCCAGCAGCCAAGATTGGGGACTAGCATTTGCAGATACGCAGTATTTT. It yields the protein CASSQDWGLAFADTQYF. This sequence joins TRBV3-1 and TRBJ2-3, with 9 positions matching TRBD2. J lost 4 bases, V lost 0 bases, and 8 bases had no gene match. The CDR3 sequence is 17 residues long. Germline CDR1 is LGHDT and CDR2 is YNNKEL (reference sequence).

This chain uses TRBV4-1 with TRBJ1-1; D unresolved. This CDR3 is 15 amino acids long. In germline, CDR1 is MGHRA, CDR2 YSYEKL. Trimming took off 5 bases at V and 4 bases at J, with 17 bases between the two ends. This chain's CDR3 is CASSGRDLRRTEAFF. DNA for the CDR3: TGCGCCAGCAGCGGACGAGATTTGAGGCGCACTGAAGCTTTCTTT.

This clonotype showed up many times. The chain carries TRBV20-1 and TRBJ2-7; D is ambiguous. V shed 5 bases and J shed 4 bases, with 9 bases lying between them. CDR3 size: 11 residues. Germline V gives CDR1 DFQATT, CDR2 SNEGSKA (reference sequence). The CDR3 DNA is TGCAGTGCTGACATCGGTTACGAGCAGTACTTC. Encoded protein: CSADIGYEQYF.

This clonotype was observed a few times. This chain links TRBV14 with TRBJ2-7, with D maybe TRBD1 (5 bases). With 1 base removed from V and 1 base from J, the gap between germline ends came to 11 bases. CDR1 and CDR2 (germline): SGHDN, FVKESK. CDR3 size: 15 residues. In DNA form, the CDR3 reads TGTGCCAGCAGCCAAGCGAGTGACAGATCCTACGAGCAGTACTTC. Translated, it gives CASSQASDRSYEQYF.